Given below is one TCR beta chain in context. The source of the sample is a study of CXCR3 chemokines and chemotherapy response in bladder cancer. Germline V gene lookup returns CDR1 ENHRY and CDR2 SYGVKD. V was pared by 3 bases and J by 0 bases, with 12 bases between. The CDR3 extends over 16 amino acids. TCRdb called the PCR reads again in MiXCR, with one record for every CDR3 protein. The sample yields under 3,500 distinct CDR3 sequences, approximately 26% seen once. The chain joins TRBV10-3 to TRBJ1-5, with a possible D match to TRBD1 (5 bases). The specimen was obtained from a patient whose treatment included neoadjuvant chemotherapy. The receptor comes from a human donor with bladder cancer that did not respond to neoadjuvant chemotherapy. CDR3 sequence: CAISDQGPYSNQPQHF. In nucleotides, the CDR3 is TGTGCCATCAGTGATCAGGGTCCCTATAGCAATCAGCCCCAGCATTTT.